The rows below give T cell receptor beta chains drawn from one sample of a study of T-cell reconstitution after alpha-beta-depleted transplantation in children. TCRdb recomputed calls from the PCR reads with MiXCR, one row per CDR3 protein. The sample records some 310,000 distinct CDR3 sequences, around 20% being singletons. Sequenced here: PBMCs, mostly from graft donor cells, sampled 180 days after TCRalphabeta/CD19-depleted stem cell transplant. These receptors originate from a male patient younger than 18 who had a stem cell transplant for acute lymphoblastic leukemia, so the T cells may come from the graft donor. Both conserved end residues are part of each CDR3. D genes are given only for firm matches. Size tells how often a clone was seen (once, few, many) or the class of an expanded clone, and some rows leave it out.

j_call,v_call,clone_size,d_call,cdr3_nt,cdr3_aa
TRBJ2-1,TRBV27,.,.,TGTGCCAGCAGTCCGCGACAGGATCTGTTCTTC,CASSPRQDLFF
TRBJ1-1,TRBV5-1,few,TRBD1,TGCGCCAGCAGCTTGGAGGGGGCTATTGAAGCTTTCTTT,CASSLEGAIEAFF
TRBJ1-1,TRBV7-6,.,TRBD1,TGTGCCAGCAGCGGGACAGAGAACACTGAAGCTTTCTTT,CASSGTENTEAFF
TRBJ2-7,TRBV5-1,.,TRBD1,TGCGCCAGCAGCCCGCGACAGAGGGGGCGCGAGTACGAGCAGTACTTC,CASSPRQRGREYEQYF
TRBJ1-5,TRBV20-1,.,.,TGCAGTGCTAGTCCCCTTCAGGGCCTTCAGCCCCAGCATTTT,CSASPLQGLQPQHF
TRBJ2-7,TRBV14,.,TRBD2,TGTGCCAGCAGCCAAGCGTCGCGACTAGCGGGAGCCTCATGGGAGCAGTACTTC,CASSQASRLAGASWEQYF
TRBJ1-5,TRBV10-3,.,.,TGTGCCACGGAAGGCGAAGGGAAGGGTCAGCCCCAGCATTTT,CATEGEGKGQPQHF
TRBJ2-7,TRBV5-1,.,.,TGCGCCTCCTCGCCCGAACAGTACTTC,CASSPEQYF
TRBJ1-1,TRBV11-2,.,.,TGTGCCAGCAGCCGTCGAGGTCTAACTGAAGCTTTCTTT,CASSRRGLTEAFF
TRBJ2-5,TRBV5-1,.,.,TGCGCCAGCAGCTTCCACGCAGGGGTCCCCCAAGAGACCCAGTACTTC,CASSFHAGVPQETQYF
TRBJ2-1,TRBV5-1,few,.,TGCGCCAGCAGCTTGGCCCCCGGGGTGCAGTTCTTC,CASSLAPGVQFF
TRBJ1-2,TRBV7-2,.,TRBD1,TGTGCCAGCAGCTCAAGGACAGGGGGCGCGAACTATGGCTACACCTTC,CASSSRTGGANYGYTF
TRBJ2-2,TRBV20-1,.,.,TGCAGTGCTAGAGGGCCTTCGAACACCGGGGAGCTGTTTTTT,CSARGPSNTGELFF
TRBJ1-1,TRBV15,few,TRBD1,TGTGCCACCAGCCGAGGGACAGGGGGCTTCATGAACACTGAAGCTTTCTTT,CATSRGTGGFMNTEAFF
TRBJ2-5,TRBV29-1,.,TRBD1,TGCAGCGGGCAGGGGGTCCCGTTTTACCAAGAGACCCAGTACTTC,CSGQGVPFYQETQYF
TRBJ1-1,TRBV20-1,.,.,TGCAGTGCTAGAGATGTTCGGGGGACTGAAGCTTTCTTT,CSARDVRGTEAFF
TRBJ1-4,TRBV29-1,.,TRBD1,TGCAGCGTCGGGACAGGATATGAAAAACTGTTTTTT,CSVGTGYEKLFF
TRBJ1-5,TRBV20-1,.,.,TGCAGTGCTAGAGTTGCGACGGTTAGCAATCAGCCCCAGCATTTT,CSARVATVSNQPQHF
TRBJ2-1,TRBV5-1,.,.,TGCGCCAGCAGCTTGGCCGGGGGAGCGGGTCCTTACAATGAGCAGTTCTTC,CASSLAGGAGPYNEQFF
TRBJ1-5,TRBV7-2,.,.,TGTGCCAGCAGCTTAGCGGGGGGAGAAAATCAGCCCCAGCATTTT,CASSLAGGENQPQHF
TRBJ2-1,TRBV5-5,.,.,TGTGCCAGCAGCCGAACCGGGACCCCCAGCTCCTACAATGAGCAGTTCTTC,CASSRTGTPSSYNEQFF
TRBJ2-7,TRBV7-6,.,TRBD1,TGTGCCAGCAGCTTACAGGGGGCGGAATACGAGCAGTACTTC,CASSLQGAEYEQYF
TRBJ2-5,TRBV25-1,few,.,TGTGCCAGCAGTTTCCTACGAGGTGTTCAAGTAGAGACCCAGTACTTC,CASSFLRGVQVETQYF
TRBJ2-1,TRBV27,.,.,TGTGCCAGCAGTTTAAACTTCTACAATGAGCAGTTCTTC,CASSLNFYNEQFF
TRBJ2-5,TRBV10-1,.,.,TGCGCCAGCAGTGAGTCGAAAGGACGGGAGACCCAGTACTTC,CASSESKGRETQYF
TRBJ2-7,TRBV20-1,.,.,TGCAGTGCCCGGGCCCACTACGAGCAGTACTTC,CSARAHYEQYF
TRBJ2-7,TRBV5-6,few,.,TGTGCCAGCAGCCCGGACTACTCCTACGAGCAGTACTTC,CASSPDYSYEQYF
TRBJ2-1,TRBV11-1,few,TRBD1,TGTGCCAGCAGCTTCGCCCTGGACAGGGGGCTTGACAATGAGCAGTTCTTC,CASSFALDRGLDNEQFF
TRBJ2-1,TRBV5-1,many,TRBD2,TGCGCCAGCAGGTCCGAAGTAGCGGGAGCACGGAGTGAGCAGTTCTTC,CASRSEVAGARSEQFF
TRBJ2-1,TRBV5-1,.,.,TGCGCCAGCAGCTTGGCGAGCGGGCCCCCAAGGCTGTTCTTC,CASSLASGPPRLFF
TRBJ2-2,TRBV13,.,.,TGTGCCAGCAGCCCAGTGACTAACGGGAGTTACGGGGAGCTGTTTTTT,CASSPVTNGSYGELFF
TRBJ2-7,TRBV7-2,many,TRBD2,TGTGCCAGCAGCTTAGGGGCTAGCGGCTCCTACGAGCAGTACTTC,CASSLGASGSYEQYF
TRBJ2-6,TRBV20-1,.,.,TGCAGTGCTAGAGATCTCGGGCGCTCTGGGGCCAACGTCCTGACTTTC,CSARDLGRSGANVLTF
TRBJ2-7,TRBV7-2,.,.,TGTGCCAGCAGCTTAGGTAGGGGGGTTGGCGAGCAGTACTTC,CASSLGRGVGEQYF
TRBJ2-3,TRBV7-3,few,.,TGTGCCAGCAGCTTAACGCGGCGGGGCTCTACGCAGTATTTT,CASSLTRRGSTQYF
TRBJ2-1,TRBV7-9,.,TRBD2,TGTGCCAGCAGCCTCCCGGGACTAGCGGGGGGGAACAATGAGCAGTTCTTC,CASSLPGLAGGNNEQFF
TRBJ2-5,TRBV3-1,.,.,TGTGCCAGCAGCCAGGATACAGGGTGGGAGACCCAGTACTTC,CASSQDTGWETQYF
TRBJ2-5,TRBV10-2,.,TRBD2,TGCGCCAGCAGTGAGGAAGGACTAGCGGGAGGAGAGACCCAGTACTTC,CASSEEGLAGGETQYF
TRBJ1-2,TRBV7-9,.,.,TGTGCCAGCAGCTTAAGGACGGTCTATGGCTACACCTTC,CASSLRTVYGYTF
TRBJ2-3,TRBV20-1,.,.,TGCAGTGCTAGAGATCCCCCGACAGATACGCAGTATTTT,CSARDPPTDTQYF
TRBJ1-3,TRBV29-1,few,.,TGCAGCGTTCTTGGCTCTGGAAACACCATATATTTT,CSVLGSGNTIYF